Listed below are T cell receptor beta chains from one sample, sequenced in a study of cytomegalovirus exposure and HLA in healthy donors. TCRdb keeps only in-frame clones here, not all; method: immunoSEQ multiplex PCR. There are 150,000 to 200,000 clones in the sample; 81% occur only once, and around 2% lies in the top ten. The material sequenced was PBMCs. The receptors come from a man between 18 and 29 years old in good health and CMV-seronegative. CDR3s include the opening cysteine and the closing phenylalanine or tryptophan. A D gene is named only where the DNA matches it firmly. Part of the rows lack a size; the others show once, few, many or a class for expanded clones.

size,V,J,D,CDR3,DNA
-,TRBV6-1,TRBJ2-7,TRBD1,CASRGQYFYEQYF,TGTGCCAGCAGGGGACAGTACTTCTACGAGCAGTACTTC
once,TRBV7-2,TRBJ2-1,TRBD1,CASSGRTGGEQFF,TGTGCCAGCAGCGGGCGGACAGGTGGGGAGCAGTTCTTC
-,TRBV6-6,TRBJ2-7,TRBD1,CASSKQGALSYEQYF,TGTGCCAGCAGTAAACAGGGGGCGCTCTCCTACGAGCAGTACTTC
few,TRBV7-2,TRBJ2-7,TRBD2,CASSSGGLPPYEQYF,TGTGCCAGCAGCTCGGGGGGACTCCCGCCCTACGAGCAGTACTTC
-,TRBV15,TRBJ1-5,-,CATSREAGPSGNQPQHF,TGTGCCACCAGCAGAGAAGCGGGCCCTAGCGGCAATCAGCCCCAGCATTTT
-,TRBV13,TRBJ2-1,TRBD2,CASSVGTSGPSQFF,TGTGCCAGCAGTGTAGGGACTAGCGGACCTAGTCAGTTCTTC
once,TRBV4-3,TRBJ2-7,-,CASSQVPTYEQYF,TGCGCCAGCAGCCAAGTCCCTACCTACGAGCAGTACTTC
-,TRBV19,TRBJ2-3,TRBD2,CGTSGGPSTDTQYF,TGTGGGACTAGCGGGGGCCCGAGCACAGATACGCAGTATTTT
-,TRBV4-2,TRBJ1-3,-,CASSQEILLDTIYF,TGTGCCAGCAGCCAAGAAATACTTCTAGACACCATATATTTT
-,TRBV11-3,TRBJ1-5,-,CASSLVYSQPQHF,TGTGCCAGCAGCTTAGTGTACTCGCAGCCCCAGCATTTT
-,TRBV2,TRBJ2-7,TRBD2,CASSGASGGAREQYF,TGTGCCAGCAGTGGGGCTAGCGGGGGGGCTCGGGAGCAGTACTTC
-,TRBV7-2,TRBJ1-4,-,CASSLRGTRGEKLFF,TGTGCCAGCAGCTTAAGGGGGACGAGGGGTGAAAAACTGTTTTTT
-,TRBV7-6,TRBJ2-1,TRBD2,CASSLRIGLAGGFDEQFF,TGTGCCAGCAGCTTAAGGATTGGCCTAGCGGGAGGGTTTGATGAGCAGTTCTTC
-,TRBV4-3,TRBJ1-2,-,CASSQASTGLDGYTF,TGCGCCAGCAGCCAAGCTTCAACAGGGTTAGATGGCTACACCTTC
-,TRBV7-9,TRBJ1-6,TRBD1,CASSLQGADNSPLHF,TGTGCCAGCAGCTTACAGGGGGCCGATAATTCACCCCTCCACTTT
-,TRBV4-2,TRBJ2-7,TRBD1,CASSQVGKTGGVGYEQYF,TGTGCCAGCAGCCAAGTCGGGAAAACAGGGGGCGTCGGATACGAGCAGTACTTC
-,TRBV9,TRBJ2-7,-,CASSGGDSSYEQYF,TGTGCCAGTTCCGGCGGGGACAGCTCCTACGAGCAGTACTTC
-,TRBV5-4,TRBJ2-1,TRBD2,CASSPPGASGRFGEQFF,TGTGCCAGCAGCCCCCCCGGGGCTAGCGGGAGGTTTGGTGAGCAGTTCTTC
few,TRBV14,TRBJ2-1,TRBD2,CASSFGLAGGENEQFF,TGTGCCAGCAGCTTCGGACTAGCGGGGGGTGAGAATGAGCAGTTCTTC
-,TRBV7-9,TRBJ1-2,-,CAIPGGTHLNYGYTF,TGTGCCATACCCGGGGGGACACATCTCAACTATGGCTACACCTTC
few,TRBV19,TRBJ2-7,-,CASSPFRMSSYEQYF,TGTGCCAGTAGTCCGTTTCGCATGAGCTCCTACGAGCAGTACTTC
-,TRBV5-1,TRBJ2-1,TRBD2,CASSLGGGAYNEQFF,TGCGCCAGCAGCTTGGGTGGGGGGGCCTACAATGAGCAGTTCTTC
-,TRBV6-5,TRBJ2-7,-,CASSYSDRDIPYEQYF,TGTGCCAGCAGTTACTCAGACCGAGACATACCCTACGAGCAGTACTTC
-,TRBV11-2,TRBJ2-3,TRBD1,CAGSSQGTDPSMDTQYF,TGTGCCGGCAGCTCCCAAGGGACAGACCCCAGCATGGATACGCAGTATTTT
-,TRBV19,TRBJ1-5,-,CASRHPGVTNQPQHF,TGTGCCAGTAGGCACCCGGGGGTTACGAATCAGCCCCAGCATTTT
-,TRBV9,TRBJ2-5,TRBD2,CASSVGPSGGGETQYF,TGTGCCAGCAGCGTAGGCCCTAGCGGGGGTGGGGAGACCCAGTACTTC
-,TRBV9,TRBJ1-2,-,CASSVDPTRDYGYTF,TGTGCCAGCAGCGTAGATCCCACTCGGGACTATGGCTACACCTTC
-,TRBV13,TRBJ1-2,-,CASSLTRTPGGYTF,TGTGCCAGCAGTTTGACACGCACACCTGGAGGCTACACCTTC
-,TRBV9,TRBJ1-2,-,CASSVGGGGDYTF,TGTGCCAGCAGCGTAGGCGGGGGAGGGGACTACACCTTC
-,TRBV4-2,TRBJ2-3,TRBD2,CASSQGGDTQYF,TGTGCCAGCAGCCAGGGGGGGGATACGCAGTATTTT
once,TRBV18,TRBJ2-2,TRBD1,CASSLGTGNTGELFF,TGTGCCAGCTCACTGGGGACAGGGAACACCGGGGAGCTGTTTTTT
-,TRBV29-1,TRBJ1-2,-,CLVGSDYGYTF,TGTTTGGTGGGGAGCGACTATGGCTACACCTTC
-,TRBV19,TRBJ2-1,-,CASSGILYNEQFF,TGTGCCAGTAGCGGGATTCTTTACAATGAGCAGTTCTTC
once,TRBV25-1,TRBJ2-7,TRBD2,CASSEPGGTTYEQYF,TGTGCCAGCAGTGAACCGGGAGGTACTACCTACGAGCAGTACTTC
-,TRBV12-5,TRBJ1-5,TRBD1,CASGRQGVNQPQHF,TGTGCTAGTGGACGACAGGGGGTAAATCAGCCCCAGCATTTT
once,TRBV11-3,TRBJ2-5,TRBD2,CASSLGSGLAGGETQYF,TGTGCCAGCAGCTTAGGTTCGGGACTAGCGGGGGGAGAGACCCAGTACTTC
-,TRBV30,TRBJ2-7,-,CAWSKQGYEQYF,TGTGCCTGGAGTAAACAGGGTTACGAGCAGTACTTC
-,TRBV9,TRBJ2-7,TRBD1,CASSVETGGAYEQYF,TGTGCCAGCAGCGTAGAGACAGGGGGTGCGTACGAGCAGTACTTC
-,TRBV28,TRBJ2-7,TRBD2,CASSGTLGLVAYEQYF,TGCGCCAGCAGTGGGACTCTCGGACTAGTAGCCTACGAGCAGTACTTC
-,TRBV7-9,TRBJ2-4,-,CSSSTATLAKNIQYF,TGTTCCAGCAGCACCGCGACATTAGCCAAAAACATTCAGTACTTC
-,TRBV25-1,TRBJ1-1,TRBD1,CASSPQGSTEAFF,TGTGCCAGCAGTCCACAGGGGAGCACTGAAGCTTTCTTT
-,TRBV5-6,TRBJ2-2,-,CASSLEGPNTGELFF,TGTGCCAGCAGCTTGGAGGGGCCTAACACCGGGGAGCTGTTTTTT
-,TRBV5-4,TRBJ2-7,TRBD2,CASSLGTSGGSLSYEQYF,TGTGCCAGCAGCTTGGGTACTAGCGGCGGGAGTCTGTCCTACGAGCAGTACTTC
-,TRBV25-1,TRBJ1-5,TRBD1,CASSGQGAGQPQHF,TGTGCCAGCAGCGGCCAGGGGGCTGGTCAGCCCCAGCATTTT
-,TRBV28,TRBJ2-3,-,CASSLPPHRGTRTDTQYF,TGTGCCAGCAGTTTACCACCCCACCGGGGAACCCGGACCGATACGCAGTATTTT
-,TRBV7-6,TRBJ2-5,TRBD2,CASSLVLAGTETQYF,TGTGCCAGCAGCTTAGTCCTAGCGGGAACGGAGACCCAGTACTTC
few,TRBV11-2,TRBJ1-6,TRBD1,CASSPGTGNPSSYNSPLHF,TGTGCCAGCAGCCCAGGGACAGGGAACCCTAGCTCCTATAATTCACCCCTCCACTTT
-,TRBV7-9,TRBJ2-1,-,CASSLVYQPYNEQFF,TGTGCCAGCAGCTTAGTCTACCAACCGTACAATGAGCAGTTCTTC
-,TRBV7-9,TRBJ2-3,TRBD2,CASSSDQRGADTQYF,TGTGCCAGCAGCTCAGATCAGCGGGGGGCCGATACGCAGTATTTT
-,TRBV7-6,TRBJ2-1,TRBD2,CASSLWTSGGNEQFF,TGTGCCAGCAGCCTTTGGACTAGCGGTGGCAATGAGCAGTTCTTC
once,TRBV5-1,TRBJ2-5,-,CASSPRGGVGGQETQYF,TGCGCCAGCAGCCCTCGGGGTGGGGTCGGGGGCCAAGAGACCCAGTACTTC
-,TRBV7-3,TRBJ2-1,TRBD2,CASSLRPGRGAWNEQFF,TGTGCCAGCAGCTTAAGGCCGGGGAGGGGCGCTTGGAATGAGCAGTTCTTC
-,TRBV9,TRBJ1-2,TRBD1,CASSPGTDRIYGYTF,TGTGCCAGCAGCCCCGGGACAGACCGAATCTATGGCTACACCTTC
-,TRBV4-3,TRBJ2-2,TRBD1,CASSQEGGRAGELFF,TGCGCCAGCAGCCAAGAAGGGGGCAGGGCCGGGGAGCTGTTTTTT